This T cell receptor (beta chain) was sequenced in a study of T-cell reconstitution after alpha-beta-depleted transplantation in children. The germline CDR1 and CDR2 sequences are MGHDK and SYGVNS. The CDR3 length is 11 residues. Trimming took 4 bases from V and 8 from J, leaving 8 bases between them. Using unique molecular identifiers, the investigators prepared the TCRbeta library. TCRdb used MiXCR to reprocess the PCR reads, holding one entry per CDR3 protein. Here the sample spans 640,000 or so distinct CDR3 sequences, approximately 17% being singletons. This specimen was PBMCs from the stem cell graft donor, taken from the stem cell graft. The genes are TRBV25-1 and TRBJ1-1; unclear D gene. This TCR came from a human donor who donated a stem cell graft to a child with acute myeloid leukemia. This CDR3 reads CASSVAYEAFF. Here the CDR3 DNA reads TGTGCCAGCAGTGTAGCCTACGAAGCTTTCTTT.